Sequencing of this TCR beta chain was carried out in a study of blood T cell repertoires in COVID-19. Study overall: Acute and convalescent COVID-19 specimens originated in the United States, Italy and Spain.

Trimming took off 3 bases at V and 5 bases at J, with 10 bases between the two ends. Germline V CDR1 and CDR2: SGHTA, FQGNSA. The CDR3 spans 13 residues. The authors' processing: The authors estimated nucleated cell counts from reference gene primer amplification. Sequenced by immunoSEQ multiplex PCR; TCRdb stores in-frame clones only, minus some. V, J and clone size are those of that table, while D and trimming were read from the DNA. This sample yields more than 300,000 clones, of which around 90% are seen a single time; approximately 6.5% belongs to the top ten. The chain has TRBV7-2 and TRBJ2-5, with D tentatively TRBD2 (6 bases). Sequencing input: peripheral blood. The sequence was obtained from a man between 18 and 35 years old who had recovered from COVID-19. CDR3 region: CASSFGRGETQYF. CDR3 DNA sequence: TGTGCCAGCAGCTTCGGTCGGGGGGAGACCCAGTACTTC.